The next 20 T cell receptor beta chains were all read from a single sample in a study of T-cell reconstitution after alpha-beta-depleted transplantation in children. A TCRbeta library incorporating unique molecular identifiers was prepared. Each CDR3 protein gets one entry after TCRdb re-called the PCR reads with MiXCR. Of about 510,000 distinct CDR3 sequences listed, about 10% were seen once; the top ten hold approximately 15%. This material consisted of PBMCs, mostly from graft donor cells, taken 180 days after TCRalphabeta/CD19-depleted stem cell transplant. These receptors originate from a female patient aged 2-10 years who had a stem cell transplant for aplastic anemia, so the T cells may come from the graft donor.

CDR3 region: CASSTSGTGGYRNQPQHF. The CDR3 nucleotides read TGTGCCAGCAGTACCTCCGGGACAGGGGGGTATCGGAATCAGCCCCAGCATTTT. This sequence joins TRBV6-1 and TRBJ1-5; TRBD1 matches at 11 bases. Germline assignment: CDR1 MNHNS and CDR2 SASEGT. The CDR3 length is 18 residues. V lost 5 bases to trimming and J lost 4 bases; unmatched junction nucleotides: 13.

This clonotype came up a few times. The gene calls are TRBV5-1 and TRBJ2-1, with TRBD2 matching 8 bases. Germline V CDR1 and CDR2: SGHRS, YFSETQ. V gave up 4 bases and J gave up 8 bases; unmatched junction bases: 11. The CDR3 contains 15 residues. CDR3 loop: CASSPFNGRGHEQFF. In DNA, the CDR3 is TGCGCCAGCAGCCCGTTTAACGGGAGGGGCCATGAGCAGTTCTTC.

This sequence joins TRBV9 and TRBJ2-3; D perhaps matches TRBD2 (5 bases). Trimming removed 4 bases at V and 2 bases at J, with 11 bases between. The germline CDR1 and CDR2 sequences are SGDLS and YYNGEE. The CDR3 is 14 residues long. The CDR3 sequence: CASSQRTSTDTQYF. CDR3 nucleotide sequence: TGTGCCAGCAGCCAGCGGACTTCCACAGATACGCAGTATTTT.

The chain joins TRBV7-2 to TRBJ2-3; D not resolved. This CDR3 has 13 residues. The germline V gene encodes CDR1 SGHTA and CDR2 FQGNSA. Trimming removed 3 bases from V and 1 base from J, with 5 bases in between. The CDR3 DNA sequence: TGTGCCAGCAGCTTTTGGCGCACAGATACGCAGTATTTT. This sequence encodes CASSFWRTDTQYF.

The rearrangement uses TRBV6-1 and TRBJ2-3; D gene ambiguous. This CDR3 has 14 amino acids. CDR1 and CDR2 from the germline V gene are MNHNS and SASEGT. Trimming removed 4 bases from V and 1 base from J, with 9 bases in between. CDR3 nucleotide sequence: TGTGCCAGCAGTGTTATTACAGGCACAGATACGCAGTATTTT. Protein: CASSVITGTDTQYF.

The V and J genes are TRBV27 and TRBJ2-1, with 7 bases lining up with TRBD2. This CDR3 comprises 15 residues. From germline, CDR1 is MNHEY and CDR2 SMNVEV (reference sequence). With 5 bases clipped from V and 14 bases from J, the junction kept 18 bases outside the gene matches. CDR3 DNA sequence: TGTGCCAGCAGTCCCCCCCCGGGACTACCCGGTACGGAGTTCTTC. Protein sequence: CASSPPPGLPGTEFF.

V gene TRBV12-3 or TRBV12-4 combines with J gene TRBJ1-1; D is undetermined. Trimming stripped 2 bases from V and 0 bases from J, with 10 bases between. This CDR3 comprises 15 residues. Here the CDR3 reads CASSLYWELNTEAFF. CDR3 in DNA: TGTGCCAGCAGTTTATATTGGGAGTTGAACACTGAAGCTTTCTTT.

The chain recombines TRBV7-2 with TRBJ2-7; D is unresolved. The CDR3 spans 13 residues. V was clipped by 5 bases and J by 1 base, with 9 bases between them. The germline V gene encodes CDR1 SGHTA and CDR2 FQGNSA. The CDR3 spells CASSVRFSYEQYF. CDR3 in DNA: TGTGCCAGCAGCGTCCGTTTTTCCTACGAGCAGTACTTC. Full variable domain (remainder filled in from reference TRBV7-2 and TRBJ2-7): GAGVSQSPSNKVTEKGKDVELRCDPISGHTALYWYRQSLGQGLEFLIYFQGNSAPDKSGLPSDRFSAERTGGSVSTLTIQRTQQEDSAVYLCASSVRFSYEQYFGPGTRLTVT.

The V and J genes are TRBV7-2 and TRBJ2-7, with 7 positions matching TRBD1. In germline, CDR1 is SGHTA, CDR2 FQGNSA. Trimming took 0 bases from V and 5 from J; bases not matched to a gene: 10. This CDR3 is 16 amino acids long. The CDR3 protein is CASSLAGTGAQNEQYF. The CDR3 DNA reads TGTGCCAGCAGCTTAGCTGGTACAGGGGCGCAAAACGAGCAGTACTTC.

This clonotype was seen a handful of times. The rearrangement joins TRBV15 to TRBJ1-2, with D hard to call. CDR1 and CDR2 from the germline V gene are LNHNV and YYDKDF (reference sequence). The germline V and J ends were trimmed by 1 base and 4 bases, with 13 bases remaining between them. This CDR3 contains 15 residues. The CDR3 nucleotides read TGTGCCACCAGCAGAGGGACGGCTCACGGCTATGGCTACACCTTC. Its translation is CATSRGTAHGYGYTF.

This clonotype was counted a few times. The rearrangement joins TRBV15 to TRBJ2-1, with D perhaps given as TRBD1 or TRBD2 (5 bases each). V lost 1 base, J lost 4 bases, and 11 bases lay in between. The CDR3 loop spans 15 amino acids. Germline V gene lookup returns CDR1 LNHNV and CDR2 YYDKDF (reference sequence). Here the CDR3 reads CATSRALGAYNEQFF. In DNA form, the CDR3 reads TGTGCCACCAGCAGAGCCCTCGGGGCGTACAATGAGCAGTTCTTC.

The chain recombines TRBV10-3 with TRBJ1-4; tentative D call: TRBD1 (6 bases). V was shortened by 3 bases and J by 8 bases, with 13 bases between the two germline ends. The germline gives CDR1 ENHRY, CDR2 SYGVKD. The CDR3 sequence is 14 residues long. The CDR3 bases are TGTGCCATCAGTGATGGGGGCGGCGGGGAAAAACTGTTTTTT. Translated: CAISDGGGGEKLFF.

This chain uses TRBV20-1 with TRBJ1-6, with D perhaps TRBD1 (5 bases). Looked up from germline, CDR1 is DFQATT and CDR2 is SNEGSKA (reference sequence). Deletions cut 5 bases from V and 14 bases from J, with 25 bases between. The CDR3 is made up of 15 amino acids. CDR3 sequence reads: CSAWPSGGRRGALHF. The CDR3 DNA reads TGCAGTGCTTGGCCCTCCGGGGGGAGACGGGGAGCCCTCCACTTT.

This clonotype was counted between two and nine times. This chain joins TRBV7-6 and TRBJ2-3, with TRBD1 identical over 7 bases. Per the germline V gene, CDR1 is SGHVS and CDR2 is FNYEAQ. This CDR3 is built from 15 residues. With 4 bases clipped from V and 6 bases from J, the junction kept 10 bases outside the gene matches. The CDR3 loop is CASSSTLGTADTQYF. The CDR3 nucleotides read TGTGCCAGCAGCTCAACACTCGGGACAGCTGATACGCAGTATTTT.

There are a few counts of this clonotype. The chain links TRBV18 to TRBJ1-1, with D perhaps matching TRBD1 (6 bases). Germline assignment: CDR1 KGHSH and CDR2 LQKENI. CDR3 size: 12 residues. The V and J ends lost 5 bases and 5 bases respectively, with 9 bases between them. CDR3 coding DNA: TGTGCCAGCTCATTCGGACAGACTGAAGCTTTCTTT. Encoded protein: CASSFGQTEAFF.

There are a few counts of this clonotype. CDR3 in amino acids: CASSLEGTHSYNEQFF. In DNA form, the CDR3 reads TGTGCCAGCAGCTTAGAAGGGACTCACTCCTACAATGAGCAGTTCTTC. The rearrangement joins TRBV7-2 to TRBJ2-1; a possible D gene is TRBD2 (6 bases). The CDR3 length is 16 residues. Germline V gives CDR1 SGHTA, CDR2 FQGNSA. The ends were cut back, 1 base at V and 0 bases at J, with 10 bases in the middle.

This clonotype came up a few times. The chain combines TRBV29-1 with TRBJ1-1, with D unresolved. CDR1 is SQVTM, CDR2 ANQGSEA, per germline. The V and J ends lost 5 bases and 4 bases respectively, with 11 bases between them. This CDR3 region has 12 residues. In DNA form, the CDR3 reads TGCAGCGTTTCGGGGTGGGTCACTGAAGCTTTCTTT. Translation gives CSVSGWVTEAFF.

The J gene is TRBJ1-4, the V gene TRBV7-2, with D possibly TRBD1 on 5 matching bases. CDR3 length: 14 residues. V gave up 1 base and J gave up 7 bases, with 10 bases separating them. The germline V gene encodes CDR1 SGHTA and CDR2 FQGNSA. CDR3 amino acids: CASSLGGWGEKLFF. CDR3 coding DNA: TGTGCCAGCAGCTTAGGGGGGTGGGGTGAAAAACTGTTTTTT. Using reference TRBV7-2 and TRBJ1-4 for the parts outside the CDR3, the full variable domain is GAGVSQSPSNKVTEKGKDVELRCDPISGHTALYWYRQSLGQGLEFLIYFQGNSAPDKSGLPSDRFSAERTGGSVSTLTIQRTQQEDSAVYLCASSLGGWGEKLFFGSGTQLSVL.

The V gene is TRBV7-2, the J gene TRBJ1-1; TRBD1 matches 7 bases. Germline trimming cut 3 bases from V and 7 bases from J; bases unmatched to any gene: 5. Germline V gene sequence: CDR1 SGHTA, CDR2 FQGNSA. The CDR3 runs to 13 residues. DNA of the CDR3: TGTGCCAGCAGCTTGGCAGGGGGTATTGAAGCTTTCTTT. Translated: CASSLAGGIEAFF.

The chain carries TRBV4-3 and TRBJ2-3; no clear D gene. Trimming removed 1 base at V and 3 bases at J, with 8 bases between. Looked up from germline, CDR1 is LGHNA and CDR2 is YSLEER. The CDR3 is 14 amino acids. The CDR3 DNA reads TGCGCCAGCAGCCAAGCTTGGGCGACAGATACGCAGTATTTT. Translating gives CASSQAWATDTQYF.